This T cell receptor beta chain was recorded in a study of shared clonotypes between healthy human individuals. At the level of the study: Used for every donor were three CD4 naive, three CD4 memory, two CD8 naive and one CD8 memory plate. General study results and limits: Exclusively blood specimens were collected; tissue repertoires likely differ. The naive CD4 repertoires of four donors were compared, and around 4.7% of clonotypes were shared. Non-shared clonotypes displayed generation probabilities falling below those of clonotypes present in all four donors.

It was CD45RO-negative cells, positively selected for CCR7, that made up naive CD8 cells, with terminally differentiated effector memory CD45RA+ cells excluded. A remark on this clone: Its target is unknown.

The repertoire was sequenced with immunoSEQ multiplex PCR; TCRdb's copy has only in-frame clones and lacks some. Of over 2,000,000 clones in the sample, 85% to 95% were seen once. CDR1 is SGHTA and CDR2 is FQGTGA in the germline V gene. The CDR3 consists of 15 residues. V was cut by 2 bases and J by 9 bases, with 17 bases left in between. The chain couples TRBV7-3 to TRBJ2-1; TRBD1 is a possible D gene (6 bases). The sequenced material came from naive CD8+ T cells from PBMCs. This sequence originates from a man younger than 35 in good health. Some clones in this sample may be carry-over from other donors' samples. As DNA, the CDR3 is TGTGCCAGCAGCTTATCGGGGCAGGGGCTCGGTGAGCAGTTCTTC. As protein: CASSLSGQGLGEQFF.